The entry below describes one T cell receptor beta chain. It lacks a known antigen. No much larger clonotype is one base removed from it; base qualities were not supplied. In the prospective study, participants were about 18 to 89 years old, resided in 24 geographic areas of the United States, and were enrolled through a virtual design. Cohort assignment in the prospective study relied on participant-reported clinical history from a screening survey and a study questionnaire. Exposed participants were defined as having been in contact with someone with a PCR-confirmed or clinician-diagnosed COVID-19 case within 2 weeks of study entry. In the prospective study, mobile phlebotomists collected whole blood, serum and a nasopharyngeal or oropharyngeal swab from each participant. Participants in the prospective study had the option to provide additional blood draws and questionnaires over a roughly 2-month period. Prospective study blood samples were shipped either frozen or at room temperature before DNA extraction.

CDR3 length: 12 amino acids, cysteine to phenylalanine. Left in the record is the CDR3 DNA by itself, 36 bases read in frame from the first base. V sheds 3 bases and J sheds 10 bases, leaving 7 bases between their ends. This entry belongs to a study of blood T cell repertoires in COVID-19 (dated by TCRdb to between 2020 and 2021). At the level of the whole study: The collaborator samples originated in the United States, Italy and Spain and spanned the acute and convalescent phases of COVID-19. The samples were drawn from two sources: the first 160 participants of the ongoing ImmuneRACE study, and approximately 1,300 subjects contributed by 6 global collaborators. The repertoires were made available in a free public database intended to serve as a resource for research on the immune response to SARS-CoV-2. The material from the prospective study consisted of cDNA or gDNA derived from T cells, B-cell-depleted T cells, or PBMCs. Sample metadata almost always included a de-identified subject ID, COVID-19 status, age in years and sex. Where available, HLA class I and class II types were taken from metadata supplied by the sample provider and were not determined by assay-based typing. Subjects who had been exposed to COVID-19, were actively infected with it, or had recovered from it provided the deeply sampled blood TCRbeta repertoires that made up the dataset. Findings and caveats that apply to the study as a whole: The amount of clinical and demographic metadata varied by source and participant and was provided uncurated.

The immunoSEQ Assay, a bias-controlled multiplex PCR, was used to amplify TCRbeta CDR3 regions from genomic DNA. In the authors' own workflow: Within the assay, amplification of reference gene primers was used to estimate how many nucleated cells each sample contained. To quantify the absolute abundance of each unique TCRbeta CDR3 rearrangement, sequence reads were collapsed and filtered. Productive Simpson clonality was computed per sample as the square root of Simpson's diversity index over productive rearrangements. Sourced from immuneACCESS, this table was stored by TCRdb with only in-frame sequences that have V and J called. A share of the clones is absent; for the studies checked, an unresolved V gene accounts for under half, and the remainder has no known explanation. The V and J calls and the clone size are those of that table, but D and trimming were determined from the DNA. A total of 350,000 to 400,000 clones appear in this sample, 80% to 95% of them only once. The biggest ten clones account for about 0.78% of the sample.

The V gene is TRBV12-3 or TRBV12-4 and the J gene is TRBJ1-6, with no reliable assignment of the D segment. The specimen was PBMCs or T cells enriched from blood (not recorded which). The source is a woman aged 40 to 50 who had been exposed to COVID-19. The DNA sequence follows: TGTGCCAGCAGTTTGAGGTTCTCACCCCTCCACTTT. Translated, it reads CASSLRFSPLHF.